The 13 T cell receptor beta chains below come from one sample, sequenced in a study of shared clonotypes between healthy human individuals. Clones were sequenced by immunoSEQ multiplex PCR, and TCRdb holds only the in-frame ones, with some missing. The top ten hold roughly 0.42% of the sample, which has over a million clones, approximately 98% seen once. The sequenced sample was naive CD4+ T cells sorted from blood. Subset in this sample: CD45RA+ positively selected. The receptor set was obtained from a man younger than 45 in good health.

This chain joins TRBV27 and TRBJ2-3, with D perhaps TRBD1 (5 bases). CDR1 and CDR2 from the germline V gene are MNHEY and SMNVEV (reference sequence). The length of the CDR3 is 12 residues. Trimming stripped 6 bases from V and 6 bases from J, with 10 bases between. The CDR3 loop reads CASSSYRDTQYF. Here the CDR3 DNA reads TGTGCCAGCAGCTCGTACAGGGATACGCAGTATTTT.

CDR3 DNA sequence: TGTGCCAGCAGTTGGGACAGGGGGCGAGCTTTCTTT. Protein sequence: CASSWDRGRAFF. The rearrangement links TRBV28 to TRBJ1-1; 12 positions match TRBD1. V lost 4 bases, J lost 10 bases, and 1 base stayed unmatched. The V gene's germline CDR1 is MDHEN and CDR2 SYDVKM. This CDR3 comprises 12 residues.

V usage is TRBV7-6 and J usage is TRBJ1-3, with TRBD1 matching over 11 bases. Germline lookup yields CDR1 SGHVS and CDR2 FNYEAQ. J gave up 4 bases and V 5 bases, and 7 bases lay outside the gene matches. CDR3 length: 16 amino acids. The CDR3: CASSRGQGANGNTIYF. The CDR3 nucleotides read TGTGCCAGCAGCCGTGGACAGGGGGCGAACGGAAACACCATATATTTT.

The chain recombines TRBV7-9 with TRBJ2-4, with TRBD1 matching 11 bases. Looked up from germline, CDR1 is SEHNR and CDR2 is FQNEAQ (reference sequence). CDR3 size: 15 residues. J lost 6 bases, V lost 3 bases, and 4 bases had no gene match. The CDR3, as DNA: TGTGCCAGCAGCTTCACCGGGACAGGGGGAAACATTCAGTACTTC. This codes for CASSFTGTGGNIQYF.

This chain uses TRBV19 with TRBJ2-3; 7 nucleotides agree with TRBD1. CDR1 is LNHDA, CDR2 SQIVND, per germline (reference sequence). V gave up 1 base and J gave up 3 bases; unmatched junction bases: 4. This CDR3 contains 15 residues. As DNA, the CDR3 is TGTGCCAGTAGTATAGGACAGGGAAGAACAGATACGCAGTATTTT. It encodes CASSIGQGRTDTQYF.

The chain has TRBV2 and TRBJ2-1, with TRBD2 matching 12 bases. The CDR3 covers 17 residues. Looked up from germline, CDR1 is SNHLY and CDR2 is FYNNEI. Trimming took 5 bases from V and 4 from J; bases not matched to a gene: 9. The CDR3 here is CASSSSGLAGNYNEQFF. In DNA, the CDR3 is TGTGCCAGCAGTTCAAGCGGACTAGCGGGAAATTACAATGAGCAGTTCTTC.

The gene calls are TRBV27 and TRBJ2-5; 7 nucleotides match TRBD1. With 6 bases clipped from V and 9 bases from J, the junction kept 7 bases outside the gene matches. The CDR3 runs to 12 residues. Germline loops: CDR1 MNHEY, CDR2 SMNVEV (reference sequence). In DNA form, the CDR3 reads TGTGCCAGCAGATCCCAAGGGGGCTCCCAGTACTTC. It specifies CASRSQGGSQYF.

The CDR3 nucleotides are TGTGCCAGCAGTTTCCACAGGAACACTGAAGCTTTCTTT. Translation gives CASSFHRNTEAFF. The rearrangement uses TRBV6-5 and TRBJ1-1; the D is unclear. Germline CDR1 and CDR2: MNHEY and SVGAGI. CDR3 size: 13 residues. V was cut by 4 bases and J by 1 base, with 7 bases left in between.

The chain couples TRBV28 to TRBJ2-1, with D hard to call. Germline V gene data show CDR1 as MDHEN and CDR2 as SYDVKM. V lost 7 bases and J lost 7, with 23 bases in between. This CDR3 region has 16 residues. The DNA of the CDR3 is TGTGCCAGCACCCCGCAAAGGCCGCAGGCGAATAATGAGCAGTTCTTC. This encodes CASTPQRPQANNEQFF.

V is TRBV19 and J is TRBJ2-3; D uncertain. Germline V gene data show CDR1 as LNHDA and CDR2 as SQIVND (reference sequence). The V end was cut by 5 bases, the J end by 4 bases, with 4 bases between. The CDR3 consists of 11 residues. The CDR3 reads CASSQADTQYF. CDR3 DNA: TGTGCCAGTAGTCAGGCAGATACGCAGTATTTT.

V is TRBV5-1 and J is TRBJ2-1; TRBD1 matches 9 bases. With V trimmed by 4 bases and J by 4 bases, 6 bases remained unmatched. Germline assignment: CDR1 SGHRS and CDR2 YFSETQ. CDR3 size: 15 residues. CDR3 sequence (DNA): TGCGCCAGCAGCCCCGGGACAGGGATTTACAATGAGCAGTTCTTC. As protein: CASSPGTGIYNEQFF.

The genes are TRBV7-9 and TRBJ1-1, with a possible D match to TRBD1 (5 bases). Germline values: CDR1 SEHNR, CDR2 FQNEAQ (reference sequence). The length of the CDR3 is 16 residues. Trimming shortened V by 4 bases and J by 0 bases, and 15 bases separated the two germline ends. CDR3 DNA sequence: TGTGCCAGCAGCTCCCTACTGAGGGACCTGAACACTGAAGCTTTCTTT. As protein: CASSSLLRDLNTEAFF.

As concerns this clone: Other nucleotide sequences in the sample specify the same CDR3. The chain links TRBV5-6 to TRBJ2-5, with D perhaps being TRBD1 or TRBD2 (5 bases each). Trimming took off 2 bases at V and 5 bases at J, with 7 bases between the two ends. Germline V gene sequence: CDR1 SGHDT, CDR2 YYEEEE. This CDR3 has 12 amino acids. CDR3 residues: CASSLWGETQYF. The DNA of the CDR3 is TGTGCCAGCAGCTTATGGGGGGAGACCCAGTACTTC.